The entry that follows covers one TCR beta chain sequence. Its antigen remains unknown. CDR1 and CDR2 from the germline V gene are GTSNPN and SVGIG (reference sequence). Trimming pared 3 bases from V and 0 bases from J, leaving 8 bases between. The CDR3 covers 13 residues. The data were produced by immunoSEQ multiplex PCR, yet TCRdb's version contains in-frame clones alone and is incomplete. Of 100,000 or so clones detected, 82% appear once; the ten largest clones hold 5%. The entry originates in a study of T cell responses to AZD1222 COVID-19 vaccine. Whole-study results and caveats: Targeting of unmutated variant regions was reportedly seen in nearly half of spike-specific TCRs.

This rearrangement joins TRBV30 to TRBJ1-1; D might be TRBD1 (5 bases). The sequence came from an adult in good health. The material sequenced was peripheral blood, taken on day 0 of AZD1222 vaccination. CDR3 sequence reads: CAWRRGMNTEAFF. The CDR3 region has the DNA TGTGCCTGGAGAAGGGGAATGAACACTGAAGCTTTCTTT. Based on the CDR3 plus reference TRBV30 and TRBJ1-1, the full variable domain is SQTIHQWPATLVQPVGSPLSLECTVEGTSNPNLYWYRQAAGRGLQLLFYSVGIGQISSEVPQNLSASRPQDRQFILSSKKLLLSDSGFYLCAWRRGMNTEAFFGQGTRLTVV.